This T cell receptor (beta chain) was found in a study of blood T cell repertoires in COVID-19. The overall study: The cDNA or gDNA used as material had been derived from T cells, B-cell-depleted T cells, or PBMCs.

The method was immunoSEQ multiplex PCR; TCRdb's version includes in-frame clones alone and lacks a portion of them. The table includes about 190,000 clones, 80% to 85% detected once. Germline assignment: CDR1 MDHEN and CDR2 SYDVKM. This CDR3 comprises 15 residues. V gave up 5 bases and J gave up 7 bases, with 17 bases separating them. This chain joins TRBV28 and TRBJ1-4; the D is unclear. The source is a woman between 35 and 50 years old with acute or convalescent COVID-19. What was sequenced was peripheral blood. CDR3 sequence reads: CASSPPGGGSEKLFF. Here the CDR3 DNA reads TGTGCCAGCAGTCCACCGGGCGGAGGGTCTGAAAAACTGTTTTTT.